The rows below give T cell receptor beta chains drawn from one sample of a study of control samples from healthy donors and cancer patients. Produced via immunoSEQ multiplex PCR; TCRdb's table is partial and in-frame only. The sample has 150,000 to 200,000 clones, nearly 90% seen once; the top ten hold around 1.4%. Sequenced input: blood. The receptors shown here come from a woman in her 50s in good health. Both conserved end residues are part of each CDR3. Fields, in order: D gene, V gene, J gene, clone size, CDR3 protein, CDR3 DNA. D genes are given only for firm matches. A clone size is listed for some rows: how often the clone was seen (once, few, many), or a class if it is expanded.

NA	TRBV30	TRBJ1-5	once	CAWSASNQPQHF	TGTGCCTGGAGCGCTAGCAATCAGCCCCAGCATTTT
NA	TRBV24-1	TRBJ2-3	few	CATSDLHSTDTQYF	TGTGCCACCAGTGATTTGCACTCCACAGATACGCAGTATTTT
TRBD2	TRBV4-1	TRBJ2-1	NA	CASSQESSGGFNEQFF	TGCGCCAGCAGCCAAGAGTCTAGCGGGGGGTTCAATGAGCAGTTCTTC
TRBD1	TRBV4-2	TRBJ1-2	NA	CASSQEFGTVLVFDGYTF	TGTGCCAGCAGCCAAGAATTCGGGACAGTTCTCGTCTTTGATGGCTACACCTTC
TRBD2	TRBV30	TRBJ2-1	NA	CAWSSSGRLHEQFF	TGTGCCTGGAGTTCTAGCGGGAGATTGCATGAGCAGTTCTTC
TRBD1	TRBV4-1	TRBJ1-2	NA	CASSQDHRGRLNGYTF	TGCGCCAGCAGCCAAGACCACAGGGGGCGTCTCAATGGCTACACCTTC
NA	TRBV9	TRBJ1-2	NA	CASSGGVGGYTF	TGTGCCAGCAGCGGGGGGGTAGGGGGCTACACCTTC
NA	TRBV30	TRBJ1-6	NA	CAWRETAYNSPLHF	TGTGCCTGGAGGGAGACGGCGTATAATTCACCCCTCCACTTT
TRBD1	TRBV2	TRBJ1-5	once	CASGGQLKSQPQHF	TGTGCCAGCGGGGGACAGTTGAAGAGTCAGCCCCAGCATTTT
NA	TRBV7-3	TRBJ1-3	NA	CASSSQGSGNTIYF	TGTGCCAGCAGTTCCCAGGGATCAGGAAACACCATATATTTT
NA	TRBV3-1/TRBV3-2	TRBJ2-2	NA	CASSSWPAATNTGELFF	TGTGCCAGCAGCTCATGGCCAGCGGCTACGAACACCGGGGAGCTGTTTTTT
NA	TRBV5-1	TRBJ2-7	NA	CASSSSGASLEQYF	TGCGCCAGCAGCTCTTCCGGGGCCTCTTTAGAGCAGTACTTC
TRBD1	TRBV9	TRBJ2-1	NA	CASSGTGGPYNEQFF	TGTGCCAGCAGCGGAACAGGGGGACCCTACAATGAGCAGTTCTTC
NA	TRBV19	TRBJ1-2	NA	CASSIMSGDGYTF	TGTGCCAGTAGTATCATGTCAGGGGATGGCTACACCTTC
NA	TRBV19	TRBJ1-2	NA	CASSIGGRYTF	TGTGCCAGTAGTATCGGGGGACGCTACACCTTC
NA	TRBV5-4	TRBJ2-5	NA	CASSLGAVGETQYF	TGTGCCAGCAGCCTGGGAGCAGTTGGGGAGACCCAGTACTTC
NA	TRBV4-1	TRBJ2-2	NA	CASSQERVGGELFF	TGCGCCAGCAGCCAAGAGAGAGTAGGAGGGGAGCTGTTTTTT